This T cell receptor (beta chain) originates from a study of T cell responses to AZD1222 COVID-19 vaccine. The method was immunoSEQ multiplex PCR; TCRdb's version includes in-frame clones alone and lacks a portion of them. The sample lists some 170,000 clones; 85% to 90% were seen once. V lost 11 bases to trimming and J lost 4 bases; unmatched junction nucleotides: 8. Germline assignment: CDR1 WSHSY and CDR2 SAAADI. The CDR3 is made up of 13 amino acids. The source of this sequence is an adult in good health. The input for sequencing was peripheral blood, taken on day 0 of AZD1222 vaccination. The chain recombines TRBV10-2 with TRBJ2-1, with 7 bases aligning to TRBD2. CDR3 loop: CAVHGGGYNEQFF. In DNA form, the CDR3 reads TGCGCCGTTCATGGCGGGGGATACAATGAGCAGTTCTTC.